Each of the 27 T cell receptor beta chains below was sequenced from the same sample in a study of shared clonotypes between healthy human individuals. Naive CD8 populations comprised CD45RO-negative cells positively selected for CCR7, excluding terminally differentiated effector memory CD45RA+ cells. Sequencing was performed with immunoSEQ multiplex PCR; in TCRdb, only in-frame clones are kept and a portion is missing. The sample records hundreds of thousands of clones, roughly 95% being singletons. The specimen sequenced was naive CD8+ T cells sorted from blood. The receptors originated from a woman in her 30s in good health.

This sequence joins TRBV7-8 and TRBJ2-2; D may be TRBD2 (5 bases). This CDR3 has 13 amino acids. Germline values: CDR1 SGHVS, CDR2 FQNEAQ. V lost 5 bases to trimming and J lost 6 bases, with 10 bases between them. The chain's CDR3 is CASSLLDPGELFF. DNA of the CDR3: TGTGCCAGCAGCCTACTAGACCCCGGGGAGCTGTTTTTT.

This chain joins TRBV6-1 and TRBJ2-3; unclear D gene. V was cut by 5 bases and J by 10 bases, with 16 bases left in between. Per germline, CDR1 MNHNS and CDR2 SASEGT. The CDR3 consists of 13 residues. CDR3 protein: CASSWTGRKAQYF. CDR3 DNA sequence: TGTGCCAGCAGTTGGACGGGTAGGAAGGCGCAGTATTTT.

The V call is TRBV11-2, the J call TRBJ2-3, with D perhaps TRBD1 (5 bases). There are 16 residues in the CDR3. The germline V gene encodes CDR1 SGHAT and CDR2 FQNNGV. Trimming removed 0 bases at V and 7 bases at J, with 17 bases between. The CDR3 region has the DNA TGTGCCAGCAGCTTAGATACAGGAACGACACGAAATACGCAGTATTTT. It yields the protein CASSLDTGTTRNTQYF.

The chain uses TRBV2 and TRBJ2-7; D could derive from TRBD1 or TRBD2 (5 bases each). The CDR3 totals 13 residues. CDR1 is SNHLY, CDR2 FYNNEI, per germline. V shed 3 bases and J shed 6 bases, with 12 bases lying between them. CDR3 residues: CASSEGVRSEQYF. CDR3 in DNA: TGTGCCAGCAGTGAGGGGGTGCGGAGCGAGCAGTACTTC.

The CDR3 bases are TGTGCCAGCAGGTTTCGGGGGGGAGGAGCTGAAGCTTTCTTT. Translated: CASRFRGGGAEAFF. The chain has TRBV5-4 and TRBJ1-1; D perhaps matches TRBD1 (5 bases). Germline V CDR1 and CDR2: SGHNT, YYREEE (reference sequence). The CDR3 totals 14 residues. Between the trimmed V and J ends, which lost 5 bases and 6 bases, there was a span of 17 bases.

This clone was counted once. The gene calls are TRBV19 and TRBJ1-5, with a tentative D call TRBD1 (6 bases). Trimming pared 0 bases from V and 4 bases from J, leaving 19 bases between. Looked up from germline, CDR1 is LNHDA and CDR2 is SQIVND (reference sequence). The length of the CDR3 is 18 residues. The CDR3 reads CASSIDLWTASRNQPQHF. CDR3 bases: TGTGCCAGTAGTATAGATCTATGGACAGCGTCTCGAAATCAGCCCCAGCATTTT.

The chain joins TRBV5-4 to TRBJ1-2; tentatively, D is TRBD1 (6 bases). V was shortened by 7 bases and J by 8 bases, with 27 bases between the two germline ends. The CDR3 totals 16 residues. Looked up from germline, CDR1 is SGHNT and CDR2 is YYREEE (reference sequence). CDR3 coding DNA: TGTGCCAGCTCGGAGCGGCTAGGGGGAGACCTTAGGGGCTACACCTTC. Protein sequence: CASSERLGGDLRGYTF.

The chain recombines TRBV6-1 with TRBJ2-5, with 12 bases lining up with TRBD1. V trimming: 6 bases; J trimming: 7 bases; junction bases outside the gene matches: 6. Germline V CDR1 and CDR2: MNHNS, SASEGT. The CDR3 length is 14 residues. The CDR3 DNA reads TGTGCCAGCAGCGCCGGGACAGGGGGCGGGACCCAGTACTTC. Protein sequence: CASSAGTGGGTQYF.

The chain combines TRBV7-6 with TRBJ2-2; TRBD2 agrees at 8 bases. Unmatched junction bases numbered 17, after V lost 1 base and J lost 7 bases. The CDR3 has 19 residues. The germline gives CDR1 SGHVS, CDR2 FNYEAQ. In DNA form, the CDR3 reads TGTGCCAGCAGCTTAGTTCTATTTTCGGCCGGGAGGGCCGTCGGGGAGCTGTTTTTT. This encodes CASSLVLFSAGRAVGELFF.

In nucleotides, the CDR3 is TGTGCCAGCAGTTTGGGGACAGGGAACACTGAAGCTTTCTTT. Protein product: CASSLGTGNTEAFF. The chain combines TRBV28 with TRBJ1-1; TRBD1 agrees at 8 bases. Germline V gene data show CDR1 as MDHEN and CDR2 as SYDVKM. The trim removed 3 bases at V and 1 base at J, leaving 1 base unmatched. The CDR3 spans 14 residues.

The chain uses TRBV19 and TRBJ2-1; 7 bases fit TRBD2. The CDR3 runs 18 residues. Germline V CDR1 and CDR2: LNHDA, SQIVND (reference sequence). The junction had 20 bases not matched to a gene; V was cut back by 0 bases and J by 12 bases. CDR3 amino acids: CASSIEMFREASGNRQFF. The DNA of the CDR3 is TGTGCCAGTAGTATAGAAATGTTTCGGGAGGCCAGTGGCAATCGGCAGTTCTTC.

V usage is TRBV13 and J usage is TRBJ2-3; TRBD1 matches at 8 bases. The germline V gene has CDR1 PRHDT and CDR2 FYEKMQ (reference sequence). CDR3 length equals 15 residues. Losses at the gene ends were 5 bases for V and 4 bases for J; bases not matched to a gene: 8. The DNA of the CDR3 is TGTGCCAGCAGCCTCGGACAGGGTAGAGCAGATACGCAGTATTTT. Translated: CASSLGQGRADTQYF.

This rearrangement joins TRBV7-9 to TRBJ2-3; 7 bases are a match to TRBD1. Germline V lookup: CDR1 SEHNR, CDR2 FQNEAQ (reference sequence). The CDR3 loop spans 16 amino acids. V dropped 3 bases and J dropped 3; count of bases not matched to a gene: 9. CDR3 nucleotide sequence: TGTGCCAGCAGCTTCAGGACAGGCCCTGAGACAGATACGCAGTATTTT. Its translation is CASSFRTGPETDTQYF.

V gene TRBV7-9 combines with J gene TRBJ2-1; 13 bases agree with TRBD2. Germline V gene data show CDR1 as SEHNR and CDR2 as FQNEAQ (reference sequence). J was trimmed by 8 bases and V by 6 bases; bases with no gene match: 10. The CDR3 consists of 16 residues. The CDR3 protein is CASSPPGLAGFDEQFF. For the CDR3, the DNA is TGTGCCAGCAGTCCACCGGGACTAGCGGGATTTGATGAGCAGTTCTTC.

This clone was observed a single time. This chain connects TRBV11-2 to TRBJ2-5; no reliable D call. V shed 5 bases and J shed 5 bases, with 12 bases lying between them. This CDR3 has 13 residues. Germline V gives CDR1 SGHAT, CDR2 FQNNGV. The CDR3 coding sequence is TGTGCCAGCAGCCTCACGAGGATGGAGACCCAGTACTTC. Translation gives CASSLTRMETQYF.

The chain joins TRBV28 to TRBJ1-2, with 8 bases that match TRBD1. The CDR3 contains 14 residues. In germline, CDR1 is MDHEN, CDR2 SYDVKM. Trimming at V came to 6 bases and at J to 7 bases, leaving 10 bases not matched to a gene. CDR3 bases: TGTGCCAGCAGGAACAGACAGGGGATCGTTGGCTACACCTTC. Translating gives CASRNRQGIVGYTF.

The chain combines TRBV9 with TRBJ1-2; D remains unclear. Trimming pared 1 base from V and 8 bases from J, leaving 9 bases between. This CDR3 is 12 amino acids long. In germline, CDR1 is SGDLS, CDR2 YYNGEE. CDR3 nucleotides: TGTGCCAGCAGCGTATATGGGGTAGGCTACACCTTC. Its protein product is CASSVYGVGYTF.

CDR3 sequence reads: CATSLSGGEKLFF. CDR3 in DNA: TGTGCCACCAGCCTTTCCGGGGGTGAAAAACTGTTTTTT. This sequence joins TRBV15 and TRBJ1-4; TRBD1 is a possible D gene (5 bases). There are 13 residues in the CDR3. CDR1 is LNHNV and CDR2 is YYDKDF in the germline V gene (reference sequence). The V end was cut by 5 bases, the J end by 7 bases, with 11 bases between.

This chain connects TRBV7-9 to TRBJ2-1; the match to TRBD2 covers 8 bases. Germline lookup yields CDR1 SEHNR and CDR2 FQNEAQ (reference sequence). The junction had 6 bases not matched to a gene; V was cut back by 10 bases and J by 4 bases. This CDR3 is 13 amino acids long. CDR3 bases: TGTGCCACCCGGGAGGGGGGATACAATGAGCAGTTCTTC. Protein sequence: CATREGGYNEQFF.

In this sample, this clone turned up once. The CDR3 DNA reads as TGTGCCAGCACCGCCCTGACAGGTAACACTGAAGCTTTCTTT. It is translated as CASTALTGNTEAFF. The rearrangement links TRBV5-6 to TRBJ1-1; D might be TRBD1 (6 bases). This CDR3 is built from 14 residues. The germline V gene encodes CDR1 SGHDT and CDR2 YYEEEE. Trimming stripped 6 bases from V and 2 bases from J, with 14 bases between.

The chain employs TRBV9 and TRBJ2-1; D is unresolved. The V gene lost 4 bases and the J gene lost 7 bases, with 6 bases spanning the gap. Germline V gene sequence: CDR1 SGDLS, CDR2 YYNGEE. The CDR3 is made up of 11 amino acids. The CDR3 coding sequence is TGTGCCAGCAGCTACAGTAATGAGCAGTTCTTC. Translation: CASSYSNEQFF.

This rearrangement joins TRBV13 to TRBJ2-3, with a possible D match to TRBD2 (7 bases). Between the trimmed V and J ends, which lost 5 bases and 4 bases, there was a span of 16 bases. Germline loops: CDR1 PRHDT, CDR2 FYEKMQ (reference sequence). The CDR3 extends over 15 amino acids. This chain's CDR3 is CASSPGSGGPDTQYF. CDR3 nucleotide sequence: TGTGCCAGCAGCCCGGGATCGGGGGGCCCAGATACGCAGTATTTT.

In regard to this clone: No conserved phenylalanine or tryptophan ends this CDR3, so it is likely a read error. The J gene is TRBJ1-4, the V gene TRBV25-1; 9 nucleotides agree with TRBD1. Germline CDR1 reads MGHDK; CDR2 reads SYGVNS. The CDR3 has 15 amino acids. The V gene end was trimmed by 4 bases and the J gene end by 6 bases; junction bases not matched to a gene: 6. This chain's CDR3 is CASSGPGQGHEKLFL. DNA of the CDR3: TGTGCCAGCAGTGGGCCGGGACAGGGCCATGAAAAACTGTTTCTT.

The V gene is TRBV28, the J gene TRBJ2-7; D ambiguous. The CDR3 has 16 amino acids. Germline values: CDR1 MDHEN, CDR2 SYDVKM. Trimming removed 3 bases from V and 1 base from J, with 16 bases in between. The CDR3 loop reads CASSFKPEDRSYEQYF. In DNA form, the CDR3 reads TGTGCCAGCAGTTTTAAACCCGAGGATCGTTCCTACGAGCAGTACTTC.

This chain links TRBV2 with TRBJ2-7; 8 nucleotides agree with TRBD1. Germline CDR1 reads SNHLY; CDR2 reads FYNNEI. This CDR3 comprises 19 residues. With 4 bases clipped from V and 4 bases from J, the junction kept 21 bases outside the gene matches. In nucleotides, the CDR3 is TGTGCCAGCAGTGGAGTCCAGGACAGGGCCTCCACCCAACCTTACGAGCAGTACTTC. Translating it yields CASSGVQDRASTQPYEQYF.

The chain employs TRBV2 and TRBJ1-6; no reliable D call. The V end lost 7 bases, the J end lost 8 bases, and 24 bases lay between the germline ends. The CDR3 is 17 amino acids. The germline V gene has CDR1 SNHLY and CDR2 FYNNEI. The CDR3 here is CASINPDTPQRDSPLHF. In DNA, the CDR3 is TGTGCCAGCATCAACCCGGATACCCCGCAGAGGGATTCACCCCTCCACTTT.

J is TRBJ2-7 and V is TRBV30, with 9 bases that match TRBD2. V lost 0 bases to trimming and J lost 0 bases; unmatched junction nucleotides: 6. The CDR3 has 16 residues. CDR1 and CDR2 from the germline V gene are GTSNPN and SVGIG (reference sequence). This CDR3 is CAWSVGLAGSSYEQYF. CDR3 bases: TGTGCCTGGAGTGTGGGTCTAGCGGGGAGCTCCTACGAGCAGTACTTC.